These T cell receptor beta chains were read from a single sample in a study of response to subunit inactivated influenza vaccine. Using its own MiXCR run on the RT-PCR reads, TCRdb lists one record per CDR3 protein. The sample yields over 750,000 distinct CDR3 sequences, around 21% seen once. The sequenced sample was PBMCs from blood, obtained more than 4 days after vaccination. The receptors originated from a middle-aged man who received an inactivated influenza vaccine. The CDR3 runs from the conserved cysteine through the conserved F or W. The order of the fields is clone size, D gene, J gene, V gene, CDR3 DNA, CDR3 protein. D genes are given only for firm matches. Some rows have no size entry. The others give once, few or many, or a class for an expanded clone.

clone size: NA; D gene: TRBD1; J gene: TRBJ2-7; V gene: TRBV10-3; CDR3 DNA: TGTGCCATCAGTAATACAGGGGACTACGAGCAGTACTTC; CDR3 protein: CAISNTGDYEQYF
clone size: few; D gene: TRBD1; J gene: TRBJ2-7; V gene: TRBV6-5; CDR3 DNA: TGTGCCAGCAGTTTCGACAGGGGAAGCTCCTACGAGCAGTACTTC; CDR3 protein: CASSFDRGSSYEQYF
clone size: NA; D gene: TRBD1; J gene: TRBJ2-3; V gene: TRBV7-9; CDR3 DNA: TGTGCCAGCAGCTCGACAGGGGCAGATACGCAGTATTTT; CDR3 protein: CASSSTGADTQYF
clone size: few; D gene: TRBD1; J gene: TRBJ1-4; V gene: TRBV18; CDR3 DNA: TGTGCCAGCTCACAGGGGGCTGATGAAAAACTGTTTTTT; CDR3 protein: CASSQGADEKLFF
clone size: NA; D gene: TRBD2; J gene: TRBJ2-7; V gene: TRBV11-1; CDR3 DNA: TGTGCCAGCAGCTTACTACCTCGCGGCAGCGGGAGGAGTAGTGAGCAGTACTTC; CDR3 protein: CASSLLPRGSGRSSEQYF
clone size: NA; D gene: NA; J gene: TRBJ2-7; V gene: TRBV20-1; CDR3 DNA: TGCAGTGCTAGAGATTCGGAAGGACAGTACAACTACGAGCAGTACTTC; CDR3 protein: CSARDSEGQYNYEQYF
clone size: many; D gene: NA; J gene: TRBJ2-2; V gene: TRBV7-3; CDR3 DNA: TGTGCCAGCGCGCGAGAGGGGAACACCGGGGAGCTGTTTTTT; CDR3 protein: CASAREGNTGELFF
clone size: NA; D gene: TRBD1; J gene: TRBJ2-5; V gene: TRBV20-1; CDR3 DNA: TGCAGTGCTGGAGTTATGACAGGGGGTGAAAAAGAGACCCAGTACTTC; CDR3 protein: CSAGVMTGGEKETQYF
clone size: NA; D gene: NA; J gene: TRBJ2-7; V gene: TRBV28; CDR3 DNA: TGTGCCAGCAGTTTATTCAACGGGACGCTTACTAGCTTAGCCCACGAGCAGTACTTC; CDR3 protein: CASSLFNGTLTSLAHEQYF
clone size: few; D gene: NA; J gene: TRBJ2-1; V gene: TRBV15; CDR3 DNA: TGTGCCACCAGCAGAGATATGGGGGGCAACAATGAGCAGTTCTTC; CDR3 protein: CATSRDMGGNNEQFF
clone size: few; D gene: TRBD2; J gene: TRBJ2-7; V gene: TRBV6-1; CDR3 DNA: TGTGCCAGCATCCCGGGGGGGCCCTACGAGCAGTACTTC; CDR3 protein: CASIPGGPYEQYF
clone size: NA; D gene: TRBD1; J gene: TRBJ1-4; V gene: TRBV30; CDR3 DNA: TGTGCCTGGAGTGAGGGACAGGGGAATGAAAAACTGTTTTTT; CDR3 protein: CAWSEGQGNEKLFF
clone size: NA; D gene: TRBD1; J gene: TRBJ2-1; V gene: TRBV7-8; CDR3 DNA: TGTGCCAGCAGCAAAACCCGGACAGGGGGCGCGAACAATGAGCAGTTCTTC; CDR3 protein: CASSKTRTGGANNEQFF
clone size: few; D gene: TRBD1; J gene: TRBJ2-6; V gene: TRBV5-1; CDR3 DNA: TGCGCCAGCAGCTTACAGGGGACCCCTGGGGGGGCCAACGTCCTGACTTTC; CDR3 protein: CASSLQGTPGGANVLTF
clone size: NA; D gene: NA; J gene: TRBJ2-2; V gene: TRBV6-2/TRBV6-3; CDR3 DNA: TGTGCCAGCAGTCCATCGGCCAGAACAGTCACCGGGGAGCTGTTTTTT; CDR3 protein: CASSPSARTVTGELFF
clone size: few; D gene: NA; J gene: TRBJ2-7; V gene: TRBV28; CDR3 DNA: TGTGCCAGCAGCCTAGTTCTTGAGCAGTACTTC; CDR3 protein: CASSLVLEQYF
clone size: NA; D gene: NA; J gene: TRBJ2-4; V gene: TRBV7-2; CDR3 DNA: TGTGCCAGCAGCTTATCCCAGGCGCTCTCGGGGAACATTCAGTACTTC; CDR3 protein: CASSLSQALSGNIQYF
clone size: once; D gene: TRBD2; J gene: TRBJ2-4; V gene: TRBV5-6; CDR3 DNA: TGTGCCAGCTGGGCGGCCGGGGACTACCCAGATCTAGCCAAAAACATTCAGTACTTC; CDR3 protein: CASWAAGDYPDLAKNIQYF
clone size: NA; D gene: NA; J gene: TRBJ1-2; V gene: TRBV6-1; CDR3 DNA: TGTGCCAGCAGCCAGGGACTGCCGAGCCTGTCTTACGGCTACACCTTC; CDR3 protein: CASSQGLPSLSYGYTF
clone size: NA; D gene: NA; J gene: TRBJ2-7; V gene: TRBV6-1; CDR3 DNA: TGTGCCAGCAGCGGTACCGGGACACCGGCCTACGAGCAGTACTTC; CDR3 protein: CASSGTGTPAYEQYF
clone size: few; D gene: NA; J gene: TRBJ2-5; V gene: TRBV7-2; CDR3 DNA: TGTGCCAGCAGCGCCCCACAGAGATCCCAAGAGACCCAGTACTTC; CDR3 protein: CASSAPQRSQETQYF
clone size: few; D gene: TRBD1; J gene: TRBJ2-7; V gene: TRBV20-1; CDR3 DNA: TGCAGTGCTCCGGACAGGCACTGGGAGCAGTACTTC; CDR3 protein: CSAPDRHWEQYF
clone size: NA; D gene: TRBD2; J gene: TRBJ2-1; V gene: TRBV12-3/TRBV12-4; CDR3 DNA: TGTGCCAGCAGTTTGATGACTAGCGGGGGATCCCCTGGATTAAATGAGCAGTTCTTC; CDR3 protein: CASSLMTSGGSPGLNEQFF
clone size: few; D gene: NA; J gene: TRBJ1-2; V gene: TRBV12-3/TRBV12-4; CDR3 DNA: TGTGCCAGCAGTTTAGTGCCCCAGGGTGATGGCTACACCTTC; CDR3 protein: CASSLVPQGDGYTF
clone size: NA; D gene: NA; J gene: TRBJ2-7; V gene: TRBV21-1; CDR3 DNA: TGTGCCAGCAGCGCGCGGTTGGATCACGTGTACTGTCAGGGGATATACGAGCAGTACTTC; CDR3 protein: CASSARLDHVYCQGIYEQYF
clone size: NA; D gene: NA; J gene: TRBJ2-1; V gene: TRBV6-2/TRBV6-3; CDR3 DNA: TGTGCCAGCAGTTACAGATGGGGAACCTACAATGAGCAGTTCTTC; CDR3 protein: CASSYRWGTYNEQFF
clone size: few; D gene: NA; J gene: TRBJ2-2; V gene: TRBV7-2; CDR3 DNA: TGTGCCAGCAGCTTAGTGCTAGGAACCGGGGAGCTGTTTTTT; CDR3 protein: CASSLVLGTGELFF
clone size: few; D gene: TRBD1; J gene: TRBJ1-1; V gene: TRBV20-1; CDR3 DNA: TGCAGTGCTAGGAAGGGACAGGGGGACACTGAAGCTTTCTTT; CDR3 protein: CSARKGQGDTEAFF
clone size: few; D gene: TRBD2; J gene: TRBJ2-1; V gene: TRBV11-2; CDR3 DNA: TGTGCCAGCATCATTAGCGGGGGGGCCTCTGTTGAGCAGTTCTTC; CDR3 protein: CASIISGGASVEQFF
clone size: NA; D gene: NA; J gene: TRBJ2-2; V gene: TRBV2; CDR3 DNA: TGTGCCAGCAGTGAAGAAGGGGGTACCGGGGAGCTGTTTTTT; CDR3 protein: CASSEEGGTGELFF
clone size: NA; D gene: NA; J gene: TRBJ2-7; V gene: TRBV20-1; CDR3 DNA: TGCAGTGCTAGAGAAGGCGGGGGCTCCGACGAGCAGTACTTC; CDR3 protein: CSAREGGGSDEQYF
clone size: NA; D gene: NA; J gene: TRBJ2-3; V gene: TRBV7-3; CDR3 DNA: TGTGCCAGCAGCTCACAGGGTTTGGATACGCAGTATTTT; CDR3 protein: CASSSQGLDTQYF
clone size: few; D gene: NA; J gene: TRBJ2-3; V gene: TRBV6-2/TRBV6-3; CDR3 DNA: TGTGCCAGCAGTTATCCCCCCAAGTCGGATACGCAGTATTTT; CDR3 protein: CASSYPPKSDTQYF
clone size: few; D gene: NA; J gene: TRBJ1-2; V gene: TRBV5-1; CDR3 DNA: TGCGCCAGCAGCTTGGACTTCATTAACTATGGCTACACCTTC; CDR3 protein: CASSLDFINYGYTF
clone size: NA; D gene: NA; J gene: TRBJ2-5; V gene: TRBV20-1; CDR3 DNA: TGCAGTGCTATTCTCTGGGAGACCCAGTACTTC; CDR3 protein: CSAILWETQYF
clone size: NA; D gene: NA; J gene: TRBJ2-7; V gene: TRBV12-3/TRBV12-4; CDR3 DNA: TGTGCCAGCAGTTTAAGGGGCCCCCACTACGAGCAGTACTTC; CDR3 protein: CASSLRGPHYEQYF
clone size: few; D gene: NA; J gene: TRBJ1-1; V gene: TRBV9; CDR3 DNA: TGTGCCAGCAGCGCCCAGGGAAGCGCTGAAGCTTTCTTT; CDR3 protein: CASSAQGSAEAFF
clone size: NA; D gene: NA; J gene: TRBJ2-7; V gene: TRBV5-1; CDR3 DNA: TGCGCCAGCAGCTTTATATCGACAGGATCCGAGCAGTACTTC; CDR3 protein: CASSFISTGSEQYF
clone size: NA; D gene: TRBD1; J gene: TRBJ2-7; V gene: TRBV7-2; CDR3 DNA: TGTGCCAGCAGCCCGCTGACAGGGGCCGCCTACGAGCAGTACTTC; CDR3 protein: CASSPLTGAAYEQYF
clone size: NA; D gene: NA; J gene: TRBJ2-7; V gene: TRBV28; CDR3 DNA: TGTGCCAGCACCCTTCAGGGGTCCTCCTACGAGCAGTACTTC; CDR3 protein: CASTLQGSSYEQYF
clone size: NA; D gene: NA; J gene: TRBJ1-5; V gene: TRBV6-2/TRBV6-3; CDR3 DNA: TGTGCCAGCAGTTACTCGGCTCAGCCCCAGCATTTT; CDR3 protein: CASSYSAQPQHF
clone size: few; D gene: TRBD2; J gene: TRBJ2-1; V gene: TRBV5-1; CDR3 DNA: TGCGCCAGCAGCTTTTCAAGACTAGCGGGAGTACATGAGCAGTTCTTC; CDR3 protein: CASSFSRLAGVHEQFF
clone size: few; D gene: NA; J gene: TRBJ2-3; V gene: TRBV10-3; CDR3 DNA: TGTGCCATCAGTGAGTCCCAGGCAGATACGCAGTATTTT; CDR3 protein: CAISESQADTQYF
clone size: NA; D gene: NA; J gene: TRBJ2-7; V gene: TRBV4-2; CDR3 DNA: TGTGCCAGCAGCCAAGAAACGGAATGGGGCTACGAGCAGTACTTC; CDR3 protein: CASSQETEWGYEQYF